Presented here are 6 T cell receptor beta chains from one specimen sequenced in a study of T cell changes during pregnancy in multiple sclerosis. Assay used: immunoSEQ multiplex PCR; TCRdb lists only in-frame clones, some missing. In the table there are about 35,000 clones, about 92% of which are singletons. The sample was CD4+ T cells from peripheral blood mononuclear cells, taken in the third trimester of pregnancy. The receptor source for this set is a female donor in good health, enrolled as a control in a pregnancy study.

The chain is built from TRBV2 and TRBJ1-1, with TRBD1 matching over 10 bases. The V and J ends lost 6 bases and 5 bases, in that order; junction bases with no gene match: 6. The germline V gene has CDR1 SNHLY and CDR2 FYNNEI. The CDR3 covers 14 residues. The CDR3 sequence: CASSPDRGYTEAFF. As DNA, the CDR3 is TGTGCCAGCAGCCCGGACAGGGGGTATACTGAAGCTTTCTTT.

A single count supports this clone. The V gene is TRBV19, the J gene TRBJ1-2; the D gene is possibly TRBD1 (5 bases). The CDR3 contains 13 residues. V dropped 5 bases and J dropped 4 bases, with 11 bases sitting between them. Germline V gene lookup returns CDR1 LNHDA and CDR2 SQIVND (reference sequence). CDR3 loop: CASSEGLIYGYTF. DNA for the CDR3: TGTGCCAGTAGTGAGGGACTGATCTATGGCTACACCTTC.

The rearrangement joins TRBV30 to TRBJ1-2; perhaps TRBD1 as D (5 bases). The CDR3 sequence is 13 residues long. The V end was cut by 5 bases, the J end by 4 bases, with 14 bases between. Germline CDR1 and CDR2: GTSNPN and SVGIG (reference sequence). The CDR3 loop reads CAWVTPGGYGYTF. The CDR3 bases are TGTGCCTGGGTTACTCCGGGGGGCTATGGCTACACCTTC.

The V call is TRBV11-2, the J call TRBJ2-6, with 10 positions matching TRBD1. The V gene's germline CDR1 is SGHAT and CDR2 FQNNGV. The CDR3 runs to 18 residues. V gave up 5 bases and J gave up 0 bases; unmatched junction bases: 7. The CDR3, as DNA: TGTGCCAGCAGCCCCCAGACAGGGGGCGTCTCTGGGGCCAACGTCCTGACTTTC. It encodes CASSPQTGGVSGANVLTF.

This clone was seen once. CDR3 in DNA: TGTGCCAGTCACTACCGGGACATCGCCACAGATACGCAGTATTTT. Protein product: CASHYRDIATDTQYF. The chain employs TRBV2 and TRBJ2-3, with D possibly being TRBD1 (6 bases). Germline CDR1 is SNHLY and CDR2 is FYNNEI. V shed 9 bases and J shed 2 bases, with 18 bases lying between them. The CDR3 is 15 amino acids.

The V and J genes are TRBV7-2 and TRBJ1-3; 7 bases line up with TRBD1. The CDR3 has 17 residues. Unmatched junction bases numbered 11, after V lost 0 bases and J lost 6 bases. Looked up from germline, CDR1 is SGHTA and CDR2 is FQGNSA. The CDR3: CASSLASNRGTENTIYF. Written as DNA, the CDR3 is TGTGCCAGCAGCTTAGCGTCAAACAGGGGAACCGAAAACACCATATATTTT.